This TCR beta chain was profiled in a study of cytomegalovirus exposure and HLA in healthy donors. Of note for this clone: The antigen is undetermined.

Findings of the study overall: A few chains linked to CMV were shown in vitro to be specific for CMV antigens. Clusters of TCRs from the first cohort tended to co-occur in the roughly 120 validation repertoires (as a later analysis found).

V trimming: 7 bases; J trimming: 5 bases; junction bases outside the gene matches: 8. CDR1 is MGHDK, CDR2 SYGVNS, per germline. The CDR3 consists of 15 residues. Libraries were prepared by immunoSEQ multiplex PCR; TCRdb keeps only in-frame clonotypes and omits some of them. The sample comprises tens of thousands of clones, about 92% of which are singletons, and under 6.5% rests with the top ten. The TCR comes from a young woman in good health and CMV-seronegative. The rearrangement links TRBV25-1 to TRBJ2-2; 9 bases are shared with TRBD2. The sequencing sample was made of PBMCs. For the CDR3, the DNA is TGTGCCAGCACCGCGGGGCTAGCGGGGACCGGGGAGCTGTTTTTT. This gives the protein CASTAGLAGTGELFF.